Judged by abundance, the clone carrying this T cell receptor beta chain is large. Its antigen remains unknown. The CDR3 is made up of 14 amino acids. V shed 6 bases and J 0 bases; nucleotides not matched to a gene: 5. Germline V lookup: CDR1 MNHEY, CDR2 SVGAGI. This record belongs to a study of Tregs in tolerant kidney transplant recipients. The assay was immunoSEQ multiplex PCR, and TCRdb's table has in-frame clones only and misses some. Here the sample spans about 14,000 clones, approximately 94% being singletons. Study-wide results and caveats: No direct test of biological reproducibility was done here. Validation in larger populations is needed because few patients were studied.

Unstimulated regulatory T cells (CD4+CD25+CD127-), CD4+CD25- non-regulatory cells, CD4 and CD8 cells were FACS-sorted from thawed PBMCs. The sequence derives from a human donor in good health. The chain carries TRBV6-5 and TRBJ2-7, with 7 nucleotides matching TRBD2. The specimen sequenced was CD8+ T cells from blood. The CDR3 DNA is TGTGCCAGCAGCCTGACTAGCTTCTCCTACGAGCAGTACTTC. Translation: CASSLTSFSYEQYF.